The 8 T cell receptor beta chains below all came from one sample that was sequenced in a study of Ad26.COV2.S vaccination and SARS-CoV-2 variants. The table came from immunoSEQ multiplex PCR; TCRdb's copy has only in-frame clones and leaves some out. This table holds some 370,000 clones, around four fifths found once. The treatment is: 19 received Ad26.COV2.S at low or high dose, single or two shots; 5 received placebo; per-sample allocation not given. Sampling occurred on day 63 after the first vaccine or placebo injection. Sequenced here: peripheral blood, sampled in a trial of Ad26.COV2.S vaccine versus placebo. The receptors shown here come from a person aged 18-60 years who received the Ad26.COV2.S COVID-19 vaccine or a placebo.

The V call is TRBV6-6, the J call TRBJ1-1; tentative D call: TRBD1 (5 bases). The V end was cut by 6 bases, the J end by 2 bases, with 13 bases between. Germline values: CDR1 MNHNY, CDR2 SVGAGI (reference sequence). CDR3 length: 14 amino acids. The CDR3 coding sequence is TGTGCCAGCAGCCGGGCAGGGCCCAACACTGAAGCTTTCTTT. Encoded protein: CASSRAGPNTEAFF.

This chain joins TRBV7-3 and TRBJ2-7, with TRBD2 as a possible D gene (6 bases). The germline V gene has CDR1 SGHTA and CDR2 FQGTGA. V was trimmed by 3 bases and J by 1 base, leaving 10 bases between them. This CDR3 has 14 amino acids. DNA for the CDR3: TGTGCCAGCAGCTTGTTCGCGGGGTCCTACGAGCAGTACTTC. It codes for CASSLFAGSYEQYF.

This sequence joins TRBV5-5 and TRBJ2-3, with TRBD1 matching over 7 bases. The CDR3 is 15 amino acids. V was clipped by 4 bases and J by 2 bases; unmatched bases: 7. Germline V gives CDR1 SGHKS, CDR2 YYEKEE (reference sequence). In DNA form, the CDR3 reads TGTGCCAGCAGCCCCCTGGGACAGACCACAGATACGCAGTATTTT. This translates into CASSPLGQTTDTQYF.

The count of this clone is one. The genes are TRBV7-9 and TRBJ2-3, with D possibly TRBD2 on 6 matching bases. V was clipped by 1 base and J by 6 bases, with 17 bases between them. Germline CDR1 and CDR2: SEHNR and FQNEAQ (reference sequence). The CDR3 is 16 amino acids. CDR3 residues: CASSLESGVLIDTQYF. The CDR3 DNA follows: TGTGCCAGCAGCTTAGAGTCGGGGGTGTTGATTGATACGCAGTATTTT.

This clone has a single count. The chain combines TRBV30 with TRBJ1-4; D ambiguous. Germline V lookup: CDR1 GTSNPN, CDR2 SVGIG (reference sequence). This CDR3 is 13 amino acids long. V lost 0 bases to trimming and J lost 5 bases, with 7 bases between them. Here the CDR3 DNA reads TGTGCCTGGAGTGTGGGCCCGAATGAAAAACTGTTTTTT. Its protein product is CAWSVGPNEKLFF.

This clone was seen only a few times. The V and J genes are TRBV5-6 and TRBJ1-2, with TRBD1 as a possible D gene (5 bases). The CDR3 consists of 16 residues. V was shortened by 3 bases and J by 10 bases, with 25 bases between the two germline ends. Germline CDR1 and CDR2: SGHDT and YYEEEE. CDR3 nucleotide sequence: TGTGCCAGCAGCTGGGGGGAAATGGTGTACAGCTCTATCTACACCTTC. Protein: CASSWGEMVYSSIYTF.

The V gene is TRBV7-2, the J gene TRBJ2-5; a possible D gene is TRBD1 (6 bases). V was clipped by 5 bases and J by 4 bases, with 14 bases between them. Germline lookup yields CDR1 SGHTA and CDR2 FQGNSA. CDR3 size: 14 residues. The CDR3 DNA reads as TGTGCCAGCAGCCCGCAGGGGTTAGGAGAGACCCAGTACTTC. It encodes CASSPQGLGETQYF.

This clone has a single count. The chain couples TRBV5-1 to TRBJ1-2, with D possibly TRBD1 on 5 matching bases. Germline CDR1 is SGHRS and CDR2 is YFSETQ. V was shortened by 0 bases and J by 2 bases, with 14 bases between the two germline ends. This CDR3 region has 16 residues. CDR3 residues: CASSLAPRTSNYGYTF. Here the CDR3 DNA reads TGCGCCAGCAGCTTGGCCCCTAGGACAAGCAACTATGGCTACACCTTC. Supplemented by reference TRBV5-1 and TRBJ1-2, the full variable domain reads KAGVTQTPRYLIKTRGQQVTLSCSPISGHRSVSWYQQTPGQGLQFLFEYFSETQRNKGNFPGRFSGRQFSNSRSEMNVSTLELGDSALYLCASSLAPRTSNYGYTFGSGTRLTVV.